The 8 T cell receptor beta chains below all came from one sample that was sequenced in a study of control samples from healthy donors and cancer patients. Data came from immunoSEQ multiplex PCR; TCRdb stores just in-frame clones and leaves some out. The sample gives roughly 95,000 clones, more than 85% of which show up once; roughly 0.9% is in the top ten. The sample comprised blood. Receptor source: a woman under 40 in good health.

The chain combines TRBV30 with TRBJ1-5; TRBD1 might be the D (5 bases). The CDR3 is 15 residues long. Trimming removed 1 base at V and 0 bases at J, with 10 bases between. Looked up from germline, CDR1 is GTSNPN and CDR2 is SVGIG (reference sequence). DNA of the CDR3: TGTGCCTGGAGTGAGGGGCTTAATAGCAATCAGCCCCAGCATTTT. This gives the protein CAWSEGLNSNQPQHF. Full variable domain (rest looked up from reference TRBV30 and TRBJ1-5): SQTIHQWPATLVQPVGSPLSLECTVEGTSNPNLYWYRQAAGRGLQLLFYSVGIGQISSEVPQNLSASRPQDRQFILSSKKLLLSDSGFYLCAWSEGLNSNQPQHFGDGTRLSIL.

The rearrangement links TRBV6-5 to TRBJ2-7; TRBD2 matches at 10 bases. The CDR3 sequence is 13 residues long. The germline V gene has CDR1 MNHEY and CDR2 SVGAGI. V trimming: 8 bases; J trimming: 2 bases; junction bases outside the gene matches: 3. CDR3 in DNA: TGTGCCAGCTTGGGGACTAGCGCCTACGAGCAGTACTTC. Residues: CASLGTSAYEQYF.

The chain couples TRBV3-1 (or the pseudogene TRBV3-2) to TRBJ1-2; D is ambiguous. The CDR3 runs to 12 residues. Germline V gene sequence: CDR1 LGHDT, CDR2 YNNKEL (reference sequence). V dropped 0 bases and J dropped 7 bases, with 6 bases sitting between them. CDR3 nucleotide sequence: TGTGCCAGCAGCCAAGATCTCGCTGGCTACACCTTC. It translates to CASSQDLAGYTF.

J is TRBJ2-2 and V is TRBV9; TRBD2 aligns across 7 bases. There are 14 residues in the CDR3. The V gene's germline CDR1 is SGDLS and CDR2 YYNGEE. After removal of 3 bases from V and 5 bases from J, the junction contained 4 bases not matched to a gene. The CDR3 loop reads CASSASGVTGELFF. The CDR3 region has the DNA TGTGCCAGCAGCGCTAGCGGTGTTACCGGGGAGCTGTTTTTT.

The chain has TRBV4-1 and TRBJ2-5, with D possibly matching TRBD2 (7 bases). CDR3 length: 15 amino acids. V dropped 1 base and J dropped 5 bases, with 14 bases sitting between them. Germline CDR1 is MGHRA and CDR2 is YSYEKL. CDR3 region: CASSQAGGAVETQYF. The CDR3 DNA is TGCGCCAGCAGCCAAGCTGGGGGGGCAGTCGAGACCCAGTACTTC.

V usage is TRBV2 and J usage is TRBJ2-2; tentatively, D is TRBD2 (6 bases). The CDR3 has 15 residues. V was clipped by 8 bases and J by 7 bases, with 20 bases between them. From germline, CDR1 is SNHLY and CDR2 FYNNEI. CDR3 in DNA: TGTGCCAGCGGAGAACGACTAGGTCGTCTCGGGGAGCTGTTTTTT. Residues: CASGERLGRLGELFF.

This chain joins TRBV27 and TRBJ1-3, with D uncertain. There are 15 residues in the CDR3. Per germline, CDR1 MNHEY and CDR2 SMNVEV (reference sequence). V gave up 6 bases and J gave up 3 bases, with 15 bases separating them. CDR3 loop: CASSPREVLGNTIYF. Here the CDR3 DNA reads TGTGCCAGCAGCCCCAGAGAGGTCCTTGGAAACACCATATATTTT.

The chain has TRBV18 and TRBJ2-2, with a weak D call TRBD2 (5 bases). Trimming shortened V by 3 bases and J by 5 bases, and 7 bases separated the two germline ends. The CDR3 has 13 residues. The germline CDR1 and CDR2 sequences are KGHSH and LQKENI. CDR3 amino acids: CASSPRETGELFF. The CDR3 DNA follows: TGTGCCAGCTCACCTAGGGAGACCGGGGAGCTGTTTTTT.